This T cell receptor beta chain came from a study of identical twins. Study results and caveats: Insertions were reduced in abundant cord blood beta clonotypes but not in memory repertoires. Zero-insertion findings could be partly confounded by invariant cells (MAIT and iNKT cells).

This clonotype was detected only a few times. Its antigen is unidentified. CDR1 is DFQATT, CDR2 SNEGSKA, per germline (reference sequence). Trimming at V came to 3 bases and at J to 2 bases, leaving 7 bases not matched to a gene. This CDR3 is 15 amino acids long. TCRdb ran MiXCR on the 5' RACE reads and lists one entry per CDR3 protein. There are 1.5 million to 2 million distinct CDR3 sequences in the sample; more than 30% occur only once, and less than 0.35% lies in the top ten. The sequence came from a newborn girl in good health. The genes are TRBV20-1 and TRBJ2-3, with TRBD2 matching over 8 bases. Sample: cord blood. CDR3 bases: TGCAGTGCTAGTGGCCGGGGGGGAACCACAGATACGCAGTATTTT. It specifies CSASGRGGTTDTQYF.